The 30 T cell receptor beta chains presented below share a single source sample, sequenced in a study of blood T cell repertoires in COVID-19. The assay was immunoSEQ multiplex PCR, and TCRdb's table has in-frame clones only and misses some. The sample carries approximately 140,000 clones, around 88% recorded once. Sequencing was performed on peripheral blood. The receptors derive from a human donor in a cohort sampled during active COVID-19.

This clone was found many times. The chain recombines TRBV6-1 with TRBJ1-6; TRBD1 aligns across 7 bases. Germline CDR1 is MNHNS and CDR2 is SASEGT. The CDR3 has 16 amino acids. V was clipped by 0 bases and J by 6 bases; unmatched bases: 5. CDR3 DNA: TGTGCCAGCAGTGAAGCAGGGACAGTGCCTAATTCACCCCTCCACTTT. Translated, it gives CASSEAGTVPNSPLHF.

This chain uses TRBV6-6 with TRBJ2-5, with D unresolved. CDR1 and CDR2 (germline): MNHNY, SVGAGI (reference sequence). The CDR3 spans 13 residues. V was trimmed by 2 bases and J by 4 bases, leaving 8 bases between them. The CDR3 region has the DNA TGTGCCAGCAGTTACGAGAACAGAGAGACCCAGTACTTC. Protein: CASSYENRETQYF.

V usage is TRBV25-1 and J usage is TRBJ2-1; D gene uncertain. Per the germline V gene, CDR1 is MGHDK and CDR2 is SYGVNS. The ends were cut back, 8 bases at V and 4 bases at J, with 12 bases in the middle. CDR3 size: 13 residues. The CDR3 sequence is CASEYLGYNEQFF. For the CDR3, the DNA is TGTGCCAGCGAGTATCTCGGGTACAATGAGCAGTTCTTC.

As concerns this clone: Different DNA sequences within this sample yield the same CDR3. The V and J genes are TRBV5-1 and TRBJ2-3; 9 bases agree with TRBD2. The germline V gene has CDR1 SGHRS and CDR2 YFSETQ. V was pared by 0 bases and J by 1 base, with 3 bases of the junction left unmatched. The CDR3 contains 16 residues. CDR3: CASSLVASGGTDTQYF. CDR3 in DNA: TGCGCCAGCAGCTTGGTGGCTAGCGGGGGCACAGATACGCAGTATTTT.

V usage is TRBV6-5 and J usage is TRBJ2-7; D remains ambiguous. The CDR3 totals 16 residues. V shed 0 bases and J shed 0 bases, with 12 bases lying between them. Germline assignment: CDR1 MNHEY and CDR2 SVGAGI. The CDR3 spells CASSYSFRRSSYEQYF. For the CDR3, the DNA is TGTGCCAGCAGTTACTCATTTCGCCGGAGCTCCTACGAGCAGTACTTC.

The chain joins TRBV19 to TRBJ2-1; TRBD2 is a possible D gene (6 bases). Germline V lookup: CDR1 LNHDA, CDR2 SQIVND (reference sequence). V dropped 10 bases and J dropped 1 base, with 14 bases sitting between them. The CDR3 sequence is 14 residues long. CDR3 sequence reads: CATREDRSYNEQFF. The CDR3, as DNA: TGTGCCACCAGGGAGGATAGGTCCTACAATGAGCAGTTCTTC. Full variable domain (remainder filled in from reference TRBV19 and TRBJ2-1): DGGITQSPKYLFRKEGQNVTLSCEQNLNHDAMYWYRQDPGQGLRLIYYSQIVNDFQKGDIAEGYSVSREKKESFPLTVTSAQKNPTAFYLCATREDRSYNEQFFGPGTRLTVL.

On this clone: One end of the junction does not line up with germline, which may come from a read error. The chain employs TRBV5-1 and TRBJ2-1; 12 bases align to TRBD1. Germline loops: CDR1 SGHRS, CDR2 YFSETQ. This CDR3 region has 12 residues. The CDR3 region is CASSLAGTGGIF. In nucleotides, the CDR3 is TGCGCCAGCAGCTTGGCCGGGACAGGGGGCATCTTC.

In DNA, the CDR3 is TGTGCCAGCAGCGTAGGGTCAGACACTGAAGCTTTCTTT. Its protein product is CASSVGSDTEAFF. The J gene is TRBJ1-1, the V gene TRBV9; D not resolved. The CDR3 is made up of 13 amino acids. The V end lost 0 bases, the J end lost 3 bases, and 6 bases lay between the germline ends. Germline CDR1 SGDLS, CDR2 YYNGEE.

This sequence joins TRBV3-1 (or the pseudogene TRBV3-2) and TRBJ1-1, with 8 bases lining up with TRBD1. The CDR3 totals 14 residues. V trimming: 6 bases; J trimming: 0 bases; junction bases outside the gene matches: 3. Germline assignment: CDR1 LGHDT and CDR2 YNNKEL (reference sequence). CDR3 coding DNA: TGTGCCAGCAGACGGGGACAGGTGAACACTGAAGCTTTCTTT. Translating gives CASRRGQVNTEAFF.

The CDR3 here is CASSQELTRGNTEAFF. DNA of the CDR3: TGTGCCAGCAGCCAAGAACTAACACGAGGGAACACTGAAGCTTTCTTT. The chain recombines TRBV3-1 (or the pseudogene TRBV3-2) with TRBJ1-1, with D unresolved. V lost 0 bases and J lost 1, with 12 bases in between. The CDR3 length is 16 residues. From germline, CDR1 is LGHDT and CDR2 YNNKEL (reference sequence).

The sample holds one count of this clone. This sequence joins TRBV6-4 and TRBJ1-6; 8 bases fit TRBD1. CDR3 length equals 14 residues. Looked up from germline, CDR1 is MRHNA and CDR2 is SNTAGT. With V trimmed by 7 bases and J by 14 bases, 13 bases remained unmatched. The DNA for the CDR3 is TGTGCCAGCAAGGGACAGGCCCTGCTTCTGGCCCTCCACTTT. It is translated as CASKGQALLLALHF.

V is TRBV7-2 and J is TRBJ1-1; D unclear. The V gene's germline CDR1 is SGHTA and CDR2 FQGNSA. This CDR3 region has 13 residues. The ends were cut back, 5 bases at V and 7 bases at J, with 14 bases in the middle. Here the CDR3 DNA reads TGTGCCAGCAGCCCCCCCCGTGGGCTTGAAGCTTTCTTT. Its protein product is CASSPPRGLEAFF.

The chain uses TRBV2 and TRBJ2-7, with D tentatively TRBD1 (6 bases). Germline CDR1 is SNHLY and CDR2 is FYNNEI. Deletions cut 7 bases from V and 3 bases from J, with 16 bases between. The CDR3 has 14 amino acids. The CDR3 loop reads CASKGPGAYYEQYF. The CDR3 region has the DNA TGTGCCAGCAAGGGTCCAGGGGCTTACTACGAGCAGTACTTC.

The rearrangement uses TRBV3-1 (or the pseudogene TRBV3-2) and TRBJ1-1; D not resolved. The CDR3 sequence is 14 residues long. Germline V gives CDR1 LGHDT, CDR2 YNNKEL (reference sequence). Trimming stripped 4 bases from V and 0 bases from J, with 9 bases between. Here the CDR3 DNA reads TGTGCCAGCAGCCGGGCGGGCATGAACACTGAAGCTTTCTTT. Translation gives CASSRAGMNTEAFF.

In its sample, this clone was seen once. The J gene is TRBJ2-2, the V gene TRBV2, with TRBD1 as a possible D gene (6 bases). Germline CDR1 is SNHLY and CDR2 is FYNNEI. Trimming took 5 bases from V and 6 from J, leaving 10 bases between them. The CDR3 spans 13 residues. In nucleotides, the CDR3 is TGTGCCAGCAGTACCCAGGGGTCCGGGGAGCTGTTTTTT. Translation gives CASSTQGSGELFF. The entire variable domain, with the rest obtained from reference TRBV2 and TRBJ2-2, is as follows: EPEVTQTPSHQVTQMGQEVILRCVPISNHLYFYWYRQILGQKVEFLVSFYNNEISEKSEIFDDQFSVERPDGSNFTLKIRSTKLEDSAMYFCASSTQGSGELFFGEGSRLTVL.

The chain joins TRBV3-1 (or the pseudogene TRBV3-2) to TRBJ2-1, with TRBD1 matching 7 bases. V lost 0 bases and J lost 9; bases outside the gene matches: 2. In germline, CDR1 is LGHDT, CDR2 YNNKEL (reference sequence). The CDR3 spans 13 residues. For the CDR3, the DNA is TGTGCCAGCAGCCAAGAAGGGGGCGGTGAGCAGTTCTTC. This encodes CASSQEGGGEQFF.

The genes are TRBV5-5 and TRBJ2-7; no firm D call. CDR3 length: 15 residues. The germline V and J ends were trimmed by 1 base and 5 bases, with 16 bases remaining between them. Per the germline V gene, CDR1 is SGHKS and CDR2 is YYEKEE (reference sequence). In nucleotides, the CDR3 is TGTGCCAGCAGCTTGTGGGCCCTCCCTGGCCACGAGCAGTACTTC. Its translation: CASSLWALPGHEQYF.

The chain has TRBV7-3 and TRBJ1-2; D gene unclear. CDR3 length: 13 amino acids. Per the germline V gene, CDR1 is SGHTA and CDR2 is FQGTGA. V was clipped by 5 bases and J by 0 bases, with 7 bases between them. The CDR3 DNA follows: TGTGCCAGCAGCCCCAGTCCTAACTATGGCTACACCTTC. Its translation: CASSPSPNYGYTF.

The chain has TRBV7-2 and TRBJ2-1, with 13 bases lining up with TRBD2. Germline assignment: CDR1 SGHTA and CDR2 FQGNSA. V trimming: 1 base; J trimming: 0 bases; junction bases outside the gene matches: 6. The CDR3 totals 19 residues. The CDR3 protein is CASSLGTSGGQSSYNEQFF. CDR3 coding DNA: TGTGCCAGCAGCTTAGGGACTAGCGGGGGCCAAAGCTCCTACAATGAGCAGTTCTTC.

This chain links TRBV19 with TRBJ1-5; TRBD1 matches 11 bases. V shed 3 bases and J 7 bases; nucleotides not matched to a gene: 8. CDR3 length equals 16 residues. Germline assignment: CDR1 LNHDA and CDR2 SQIVND (reference sequence). The CDR3 protein is CASSIPADRGHQPQHF. The CDR3 DNA follows: TGTGCCAGTAGTATCCCCGCGGACAGGGGGCACCAGCCCCAGCATTTT. Complete variable domain (other parts from reference TRBV19 and TRBJ1-5): DGGITQSPKYLFRKEGQNVTLSCEQNLNHDAMYWYRQDPGQGLRLIYYSQIVNDFQKGDIAEGYSVSREKKESFPLTVTSAQKNPTAFYLCASSIPADRGHQPQHFGDGTRLSIL.

J is TRBJ2-5 and V is TRBV4-3; the match to TRBD1 covers 12 bases. CDR1 LGHNA and CDR2 YSLEER come from the germline V gene. The CDR3 spans 15 residues. J gave up 5 bases and V 3 bases, and 4 bases lay outside the gene matches. The CDR3 reads CASSQGTGGWETQYF. The CDR3 nucleotides are TGCGCCAGCAGCCAGGGGACAGGGGGCTGGGAGACCCAGTACTTC.

The gene calls are TRBV6-5 and TRBJ1-1, with D perhaps matching TRBD1 (5 bases). V lost 6 bases, J lost 0 bases, and 8 bases lay in between. This CDR3 has 13 amino acids. The germline CDR1 and CDR2 sequences are MNHEY and SVGAGI. CDR3 DNA sequence: TGTGCCAGCAGGGGGCAGTTGAACACTGAAGCTTTCTTT. Translated: CASRGQLNTEAFF.

There are a few counts of this clone. This chain connects TRBV7-9 to TRBJ2-2; 7 nucleotides agree with TRBD1. The germline CDR1 and CDR2 sequences are SEHNR and FQNEAQ (reference sequence). The J segment lost 4 bases and the V segment lost 5 bases, leaving 10 bases of the junction unmatched. The CDR3 length is 16 residues. CDR3 sequence: CASSRRGGLGTGELFF. DNA of the CDR3: TGTGCCAGCAGCCGAAGAGGGGGCTTAGGCACCGGGGAGCTGTTTTTT.

The chain uses TRBV18 and TRBJ2-1; 7 bases are a match to TRBD1. The junction had 5 bases not matched to a gene; V was cut back by 3 bases and J by 6 bases. Germline V lookup: CDR1 KGHSH, CDR2 LQKENI. This CDR3 spans 14 amino acids. CDR3 coding DNA: TGTGCCAGCTCACCCGGGGACAGACTCAATGAGCAGTTCTTC. Translation gives CASSPGDRLNEQFF. Full variable domain (rest looked up from reference TRBV18 and TRBJ2-1): NAGVMQNPRHLVRRRGQEARLRCSPMKGHSHVYWYRQLPEEGLKFMVYLQKENIIDESGMPKERFSAEFPKEGPSILRIQQVVRGDSAAYFCASSPGDRLNEQFFGPGTRLTVL.

This chain uses TRBV28 with TRBJ1-3; D is ambiguous. V lost 7 bases and J lost 4, with 8 bases in between. The V gene's germline CDR1 is MDHEN and CDR2 SYDVKM. There are 12 residues in the CDR3. CDR3 residues: CASNIRGNTIYF. The DNA for the CDR3 is TGTGCCAGCAATATCAGGGGAAACACCATATATTTT.

The chain has TRBV7-2 and TRBJ2-1, with 7 bases aligning to TRBD1. V dropped 5 bases and J dropped 10; count of bases not matched to a gene: 14. The CDR3 extends over 15 amino acids. Germline lookup yields CDR1 SGHTA and CDR2 FQGNSA. The CDR3 loop is CASSPGTVRKGEQFF. The CDR3 nucleotides are TGTGCCAGCAGCCCCGGGACAGTGAGGAAGGGCGAGCAGTTCTTC. The full variable domain, completed using reference TRBV7-2 and TRBJ2-1, is GAGVSQSPSNKVTEKGKDVELRCDPISGHTALYWYRQSLGQGLEFLIYFQGNSAPDKSGLPSDRFSAERTGGSVSTLTIQRTQQEDSAVYLCASSPGTVRKGEQFFGPGTRLTVL.

This chain links TRBV19 with TRBJ1-6, with D uncertain. CDR1 is LNHDA, CDR2 SQIVND, per germline (reference sequence). The CDR3 totals 14 residues. The germline V and J ends were trimmed by 5 bases and 7 bases, with 12 bases remaining between them. CDR3 loop: CASSEGGWNSPLHF. CDR3 coding DNA: TGTGCCAGTAGTGAAGGCGGTTGGAATTCACCCCTCCACTTT.

This chain uses TRBV10-3 with TRBJ1-5, with D perhaps TRBD1 (5 bases). V lost 4 bases, J lost 4 bases, and 14 bases lay in between. Per germline, CDR1 ENHRY and CDR2 SYGVKD. The CDR3 is made up of 15 amino acids. The CDR3 DNA follows: TGTGCCATCAGTGCGGCAGGGCCTAGAAATCAGCCCCAGCATTTT. It encodes CAISAAGPRNQPQHF.

The V call is TRBV7-2, the J call TRBJ2-7, with TRBD2 matching over 14 bases. CDR1 SGHTA and CDR2 FQGNSA come from the germline V gene. The CDR3 consists of 19 residues. Losses at the gene ends were 4 bases for V and 0 bases for J; bases not matched to a gene: 11. In DNA, the CDR3 is TGTGCCAGCAGCTCGGGACTAGCGGGGGTTAGAACGAGCTCCTACGAGCAGTACTTC. Its protein product is CASSSGLAGVRTSSYEQYF.

J is TRBJ2-3 and V is TRBV5-1; 8 nucleotides agree with TRBD1. Germline V lookup: CDR1 SGHRS, CDR2 YFSETQ. The CDR3 is 15 amino acids. Losses at the gene ends were 2 bases for V and 3 bases for J; bases not matched to a gene: 5. The CDR3 loop reads CASSFGQGGTDTQYF. Written as DNA, the CDR3 is TGCGCCAGCAGCTTCGGACAGGGTGGGACAGATACGCAGTATTTT.